These 14 T cell receptor beta chains came from one sample sequenced in a study of cytomegalovirus exposure and HLA in healthy donors. With 60 Vbeta and 13 Jbeta primers, the PCR was carried out. The method was immunoSEQ multiplex PCR; TCRdb's version includes in-frame clones alone and lacks a portion of them. Of 80,000 to 100,000 clones in the sample, 79% were seen once. Sequencing was performed on PBMCs. These receptors were taken from a male donor in good health and CMV-seropositive.

The rearrangement uses TRBV5-1 and TRBJ2-3; D perhaps matches TRBD2 (6 bases). Looked up from germline, CDR1 is SGHRS and CDR2 is YFSETQ. With 4 bases removed from V and 6 bases from J, the gap between germline ends came to 15 bases. The CDR3 totals 14 residues. The CDR3 region is CASSAGTEGDTQYF. As DNA, the CDR3 is TGCGCCAGCAGCGCCGGGACGGAGGGGGATACGCAGTATTTT.

CDR3 residues: CASSLGRQSDGYTF. The CDR3 region has the DNA TGTGCCAGCAGCTTAGGCAGGCAGAGTGATGGCTACACCTTC. The rearrangement links TRBV7-8 to TRBJ1-2, with D unclear. V was shortened by 1 base and J by 6 bases, with 12 bases between the two germline ends. The CDR3 is made up of 14 amino acids. Germline V gene sequence: CDR1 SGHVS, CDR2 FQNEAQ. The whole variable domain, remainder taken from reference TRBV7-8 and TRBJ1-2, is GAGVSQSPRYKVAKRGQDVALRCDPISGHVSLFWYQQALGQGPEFLTYFQNEAQLDKSGLPSDRFFAERPEGSVSTLKIQRTQQEDSAVYLCASSLGRQSDGYTFGSGTRLTVV.

The chain combines TRBV15 with TRBJ2-2; no firm D call. Germline CDR1 reads LNHNV; CDR2 reads YYDKDF (reference sequence). CDR3 length: 15 amino acids. V lost 1 base and J lost 1, with 7 bases in between. For the CDR3, the DNA is TGTGCCACCAGCAGAGCGGAGTTGAACACCGGGGAGCTGTTTTTT. This codes for CATSRAELNTGELFF. Filled out from reference TRBV15 and TRBJ2-2, the complete variable domain reads DAMVIQNPRYQVTQFGKPVTLSCSQTLNHNVMYWYQQKSSQAPKLLFHYYDKDFNNEADTPDNFQSRRPNTSFCFLDIRSPGLGDTAMYLCATSRAELNTGELFFGEGSRLTVL.

The rearrangement joins TRBV6-5 to TRBJ2-7; 11 nucleotides align to TRBD1. Germline-derived CDR1 and CDR2 are MNHEY and SVGAGI. The length of the CDR3 is 15 residues. V lost 6 bases to trimming and J lost 3 bases; unmatched junction nucleotides: 7. The CDR3 loop is CASRPSGTGGYEQYF. The CDR3, as DNA: TGTGCCAGCAGACCGTCCGGGACAGGGGGCTACGAGCAGTACTTC.

The chain employs TRBV4-1 and TRBJ1-1; D is uncertain. The germline V gene has CDR1 MGHRA and CDR2 YSYEKL. This CDR3 region has 14 residues. V was shortened by 2 bases and J by 0 bases, with 7 bases between the two germline ends. The CDR3 reads CASSQWALNTEAFF. In DNA form, the CDR3 reads TGCGCCAGCAGCCAATGGGCCCTGAACACTGAAGCTTTCTTT.

J is TRBJ2-2 and V is TRBV7-9, with D possibly being TRBD1 (6 bases). CDR1 SEHNR and CDR2 FQNEAQ come from the germline V gene (reference sequence). CDR3 length: 17 amino acids. Trimming cost V 4 bases and J 0 bases, with 15 bases left between them. Here the CDR3 reads CASSSSRGHPNTGELFF. The CDR3 nucleotides are TGTGCCAGCAGCTCGTCTCGGGGACACCCGAACACCGGGGAGCTGTTTTTT.

The genes are TRBV19 and TRBJ2-5; TRBD2 matches at 8 bases. Per germline, CDR1 LNHDA and CDR2 SQIVND (reference sequence). The CDR3 contains 16 residues. J lost 4 bases, V lost 0 bases, and 7 bases had no gene match. DNA of the CDR3: TGTGCCAGTAGTATAGACTTCGGACGGGGGGGAGAGACCCAGTACTTC. It is translated as CASSIDFGRGGETQYF.

The V call is TRBV6-1, the J call TRBJ2-2; 8 nucleotides match TRBD1. CDR3 length: 16 amino acids. The germline gives CDR1 MNHNS, CDR2 SASEGT. Trimming removed 4 bases from V and 4 bases from J; junction bases left unmatched: 8. As DNA, the CDR3 is TGTGCCAGCAGTGGGACAGGGATGGGTGTCACCGGGGAGCTGTTTTTT. Its protein product is CASSGTGMGVTGELFF.

This sequence joins TRBV5-8 and TRBJ1-5; D not certain. The CDR3 is 11 residues long. Germline V lookup: CDR1 SGHTS, CDR2 YDEGEE. V was trimmed by 1 base and J by 11 bases, leaving 7 bases between them. DNA for the CDR3: TGTGCCAGCAGCTTGCAGAGGACCCAGCATTTT. Encoded protein: CASSLQRTQHF.

The chain uses TRBV6-1 and TRBJ2-2; D is perhaps TRBD1 (6 bases). This CDR3 is built from 15 residues. Germline assignment: CDR1 MNHNS and CDR2 SASEGT. V lost 0 bases to trimming and J lost 6 bases, with 11 bases between them. CDR3 residues: CASSEAASGAGELFF. CDR3 sequence (DNA): TGTGCCAGCAGTGAAGCGGCGTCAGGGGCCGGGGAGCTGTTTTTT.

V is TRBV2 and J is TRBJ1-3; D is ambiguous. This CDR3 region has 14 residues. Germline V lookup: CDR1 SNHLY, CDR2 FYNNEI. V lost 2 bases, J lost 0 bases, and 5 bases lay in between. The CDR3 coding sequence is TGTGCCAGCAGTGAAAACGGCTCTGGAAACACCATATATTTT. Residues: CASSENGSGNTIYF.

V usage is TRBV15 and J usage is TRBJ1-1; TRBD1 is a possible D gene (5 bases). CDR3 length: 14 residues. V was trimmed by 0 bases and J by 10 bases, leaving 15 bases between them. Germline V gene data show CDR1 as LNHNV and CDR2 as YYDKDF (reference sequence). In DNA form, the CDR3 reads TGTGCCACCAGCAGAGATGGGGGGAATGGGGGAGCTTTCTTT. This sequence encodes CATSRDGGNGGAFF.

The gene calls are TRBV7-9 and TRBJ1-6; D uncertain. Germline values: CDR1 SEHNR, CDR2 FQNEAQ (reference sequence). The CDR3 consists of 15 residues. V lost 5 bases, J lost 2 bases, and 10 bases lay in between. The CDR3 loop is CASSASGTYNSPLHF. CDR3 sequence (DNA): TGTGCCAGCAGCGCCTCCGGGACCTATAATTCACCCCTCCACTTT. Using reference TRBV7-9 and TRBJ1-6 for the parts outside the CDR3, the full variable domain is DTGVSQNPRHKITKRGQNVTFRCDPISEHNRLYWYRQTLGQGPEFLTYFQNEAQLEKSRLLSDRFSAERPKGSFSTLEIQRTEQGDSAMYLCASSASGTYNSPLHFGNGTRLTVT.

This rearrangement joins TRBV7-2 to TRBJ2-2; D may be TRBD2 (7 bases). The CDR3 sequence is 15 residues long. The germline CDR1 and CDR2 sequences are SGHTA and FQGNSA. Trimming left V 3 bases short and J 5 bases short, with 13 bases between. The CDR3 DNA sequence: TGTGCCAGCAGCTTGGGGGGGGCCGGGACCGGGGAGCTGTTTTTT. Its translation is CASSLGGAGTGELFF.